The 19 T cell receptor beta chains below were found in one sample sequenced in a study of blood T cell repertoires in COVID-19. Clones were sequenced by immunoSEQ multiplex PCR, and TCRdb holds only the in-frame ones, with some missing. In the table there are approximately 90,000 clones, over 80% of which are singletons. Sample: peripheral blood. The receptors were gathered from a woman at least 80 years old with active or convalescent COVID-19.

This clone was seen a few times. The chain is built from TRBV5-1 and TRBJ2-1; D not resolved. CDR3 size: 13 residues. V was cut by 0 bases and J by 3 bases, with 4 bases left in between. Looked up from germline, CDR1 is SGHRS and CDR2 is YFSETQ. Here the CDR3 reads CASSLGSYNEQFF. DNA of the CDR3: TGCGCCAGCAGCTTGGGTAGCTACAATGAGCAGTTCTTC.

This chain connects TRBV19 to TRBJ1-5, with TRBD1 matching over 9 bases. Trimming cost V 8 bases and J 6 bases; bases outside gene matches: 5. Germline V gene sequence: CDR1 LNHDA, CDR2 SQIVND (reference sequence). The CDR3 has 13 amino acids. Here the CDR3 DNA reads TGTGCCAGTCGAGACAGGGGGGGTCAGCCCCAGCATTTT. As protein: CASRDRGGQPQHF.

This clone was seen only once. The chain has TRBV6-4 and TRBJ1-1, with a possible D match to TRBD1 (6 bases). Germline V gene lookup returns CDR1 MRHNA and CDR2 SNTAGT. The ends were cut back, 4 bases at V and 1 base at J, with 13 bases in the middle. This CDR3 is 15 amino acids long. The CDR3 nucleotides read TGTGCCAGCAGTGCCAGGACAGCGAGGAACACTGAAGCTTTCTTT. Protein product: CASSARTARNTEAFF.

The genes are TRBV2 and TRBJ2-2; TRBD1 matches 7 bases. Germline CDR1 and CDR2: SNHLY and FYNNEI. The V segment lost 6 bases and the J segment 1 base; nucleotides outside the gene matches: 5. This CDR3 contains 15 residues. CDR3 sequence: CASSRTGKNTGELFF. CDR3 DNA sequence: TGTGCCAGCAGCCGGACAGGAAAGAACACCGGGGAGCTGTTTTTT.

This clone was picked up a small number of times. In DNA form, the CDR3 reads TGTGCCAGTACAGGGGGGCTAGTCACTGAAGCTTTCTTT. It is translated as CASTGGLVTEAFF. V gene TRBV19 combines with J gene TRBJ1-1, with 7 bases fitting TRBD1. CDR1 LNHDA and CDR2 SQIVND come from the germline V gene (reference sequence). The V and J ends lost 7 bases and 4 bases, in that order; junction bases with no gene match: 6. The CDR3 length is 13 residues.

This chain joins TRBV4-2 and TRBJ1-6; possibly TRBD1 for D (5 bases). V shed 0 bases and J shed 9 bases, with 12 bases lying between them. Germline CDR1 LGHNA, CDR2 YNFKEQ. The CDR3 extends over 15 amino acids. Here the CDR3 reads CASSQDLGVGSPLHF. The CDR3 DNA reads as TGTGCCAGCAGCCAAGATCTAGGGGTTGGTTCACCCCTCCACTTT.

The rearrangement uses TRBV11-3 and TRBJ2-3, with 7 bases aligning to TRBD2. CDR3 length: 16 amino acids. After removal of 2 bases from V and 3 bases from J, the junction contained 8 bases not matched to a gene. Germline CDR1 and CDR2: SGHNT and YENEEA. The CDR3 DNA sequence: TGTGCCAGCAGCTTACTACGGGGCGGGAGAACAGATACGCAGTATTTT. Translating it yields CASSLLRGGRTDTQYF.

The chain combines TRBV5-4 with TRBJ2-5; perhaps TRBD2 as D (7 bases). Deletions cut 1 base from V and 4 bases from J, with 17 bases between. The germline V gene encodes CDR1 SGHNT and CDR2 YYREEE (reference sequence). The CDR3 is 16 residues long. CDR3 bases: TGTGCCAGCAGCTTGACTGGGCAGGGGAGGGGAGAGACCCAGTACTTC. Translating it yields CASSLTGQGRGETQYF.

J is TRBJ1-6 and V is TRBV3-1 (or the pseudogene TRBV3-2); unclear D gene. Germline lookup yields CDR1 LGHDT and CDR2 YNNKEL (reference sequence). The CDR3 length is 18 residues. V was cut by 3 bases and J by 5 bases, with 20 bases left in between. The CDR3 DNA reads TGTGCCAGCAGCCAGTCAGTTCCTTTCATACATCATAATTCACCCCTCCACTTT. Its translation: CASSQSVPFIHHNSPLHF.

The rearrangement joins TRBV6-5 to TRBJ1-4; D may be TRBD1 (6 bases). The germline V gene has CDR1 MNHEY and CDR2 SVGAGI. This CDR3 has 14 amino acids. V shed 5 bases and J shed 8 bases, with 15 bases lying between them. CDR3 loop: CASSTQDQGEKLFF. The CDR3 DNA reads TGTGCCAGCAGTACTCAAGACCAGGGGGAAAAACTGTTTTTT.

The chain combines TRBV5-1 with TRBJ1-5; D is possibly TRBD1 (5 bases). The CDR3 has 15 amino acids. Germline CDR1 and CDR2: SGHRS and YFSETQ. Between the trimmed V and J ends, which lost 4 bases and 0 bases, there was a span of 11 bases. The CDR3 protein is CASSALGGSNQPQHF. In DNA, the CDR3 is TGCGCCAGCAGCGCCCTGGGGGGTAGCAATCAGCCCCAGCATTTT.

V and J are TRBV7-8 and TRBJ2-1; 9 positions agree with TRBD1. The germline V gene encodes CDR1 SGHVS and CDR2 FQNEAQ. This CDR3 region has 16 residues. V shed 5 bases and J 3 bases; nucleotides not matched to a gene: 8. DNA for the CDR3: TGTGCCAGCAGCCGACAGGGGGGCCTCGTCTACAATGAGCAGTTCTTC. It encodes CASSRQGGLVYNEQFF.

V usage is TRBV30 and J usage is TRBJ1-4; 7 positions agree with TRBD1. V dropped 4 bases and J dropped 3; count of bases not matched to a gene: 2. Germline lookup yields CDR1 GTSNPN and CDR2 SVGIG (reference sequence). The CDR3 has 13 amino acids. The CDR3 spells CAWTGQPNEKLFF. The CDR3 DNA sequence: TGTGCCTGGACGGGACAGCCTAATGAAAAACTGTTTTTT.

V gene TRBV6-5 combines with J gene TRBJ1-5; D might be TRBD1 (6 bases). Germline CDR1 reads MNHEY; CDR2 reads SVGAGI. With 6 bases removed from V and 6 bases from J, the gap between germline ends came to 15 bases. The CDR3 totals 14 residues. DNA for the CDR3: TGTGCCAGCAGAGGAACAGGGTCGCCTCAGCCCCAGCATTTT. It specifies CASRGTGSPQPQHF.

The J gene is TRBJ1-2, the V gene TRBV7-9; D not certain. The V gene's germline CDR1 is SEHNR and CDR2 FQNEAQ (reference sequence). The CDR3 has 12 residues. V was shortened by 5 bases and J by 8 bases, with 12 bases between the two germline ends. The DNA for the CDR3 is TGTGCCAGCAGCCCCACCGGGGTCGGCTACACCTTC. Protein product: CASSPTGVGYTF.

The chain joins TRBV7-6 to TRBJ2-3; no clear D. The V gene's germline CDR1 is SGHVS and CDR2 FNYEAQ. The CDR3 consists of 14 residues. V lost 1 base, J lost 1 base, and 6 bases lay in between. CDR3 region: CASSLDRGTDTQYF. CDR3 nucleotides: TGTGCCAGCAGCTTAGATCGAGGCACAGATACGCAGTATTTT.

CDR3 sequence: CASSFAQGIMNTEAFF. The CDR3 bases are TGCGCCAGCAGCTTTGCACAGGGAATAATGAACACTGAAGCTTTCTTT. The rearrangement joins TRBV5-1 to TRBJ1-1; possible D gene TRBD1, 6 bases. The V end was cut by 2 bases, the J end by 0 bases, with 14 bases between. Germline-derived CDR1 and CDR2 are SGHRS and YFSETQ. The CDR3 sequence is 16 residues long.

J is TRBJ2-5 and V is TRBV30, with 12 bases that match TRBD2. Trimming cost V 2 bases and J 4 bases; bases outside gene matches: 2. CDR3 length: 14 residues. Per germline, CDR1 GTSNPN and CDR2 SVGIG (reference sequence). The CDR3 spells CAWSRGLAGETQYF. In DNA form, the CDR3 reads TGTGCCTGGAGTAGGGGACTAGCGGGAGAGACCCAGTACTTC. Using reference TRBV30 and TRBJ2-5 for the parts outside the CDR3, the full variable domain is SQTIHQWPATLVQPVGSPLSLECTVEGTSNPNLYWYRQAAGRGLQLLFYSVGIGQISSEVPQNLSASRPQDRQFILSSKKLLLSDSGFYLCAWSRGLAGETQYFGPGTRLLVL.

As regards this clone: Other DNA variants within this sample encode the same CDR3. The chain links TRBV3-1 (or the pseudogene TRBV3-2) to TRBJ2-2; D possibly corresponds to TRBD2 (5 bases). V was cut by 1 base and J by 0 bases, with 6 bases left in between. Germline values: CDR1 LGHDT, CDR2 YNNKEL (reference sequence). This CDR3 is built from 15 residues. The CDR3 loop reads CASSQGGTNTGELFF. As DNA, the CDR3 is TGTGCCAGCAGCCAAGGAGGGACGAACACCGGGGAGCTGTTTTTT.